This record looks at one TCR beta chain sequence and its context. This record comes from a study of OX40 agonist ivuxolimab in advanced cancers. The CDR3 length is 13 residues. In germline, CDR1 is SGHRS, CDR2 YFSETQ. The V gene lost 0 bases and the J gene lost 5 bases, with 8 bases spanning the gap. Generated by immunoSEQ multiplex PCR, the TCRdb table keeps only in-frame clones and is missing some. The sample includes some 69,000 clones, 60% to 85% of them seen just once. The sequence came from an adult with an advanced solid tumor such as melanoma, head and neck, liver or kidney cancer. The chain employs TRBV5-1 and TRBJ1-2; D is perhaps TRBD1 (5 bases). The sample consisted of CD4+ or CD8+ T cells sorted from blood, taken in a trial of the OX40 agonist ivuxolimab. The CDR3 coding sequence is TGCGCCAGCAGCTTGGAGGGGCCTTATGGCTACACCTTC. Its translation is CASSLEGPYGYTF.